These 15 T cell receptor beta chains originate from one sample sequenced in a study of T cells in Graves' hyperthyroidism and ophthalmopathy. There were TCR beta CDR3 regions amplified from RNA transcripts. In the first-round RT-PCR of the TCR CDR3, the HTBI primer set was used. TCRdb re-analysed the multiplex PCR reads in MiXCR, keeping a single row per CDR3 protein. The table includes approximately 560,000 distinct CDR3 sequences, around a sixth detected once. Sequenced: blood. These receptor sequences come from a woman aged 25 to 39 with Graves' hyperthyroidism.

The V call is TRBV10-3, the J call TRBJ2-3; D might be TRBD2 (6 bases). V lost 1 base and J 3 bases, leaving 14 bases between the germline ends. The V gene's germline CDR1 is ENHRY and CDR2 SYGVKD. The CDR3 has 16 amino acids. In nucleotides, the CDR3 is TGTGCCATCAGTGAGTATCAGCGGGCGACGACAGATACGCAGTATTTT. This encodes CAISEYQRATTDTQYF.

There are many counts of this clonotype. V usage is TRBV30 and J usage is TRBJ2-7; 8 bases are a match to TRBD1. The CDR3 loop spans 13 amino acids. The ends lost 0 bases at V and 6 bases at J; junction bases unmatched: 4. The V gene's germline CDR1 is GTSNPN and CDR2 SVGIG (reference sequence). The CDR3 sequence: CAWSVRGQGEQYF. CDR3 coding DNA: TGTGCCTGGAGTGTACGTGGACAGGGCGAGCAGTACTTC.

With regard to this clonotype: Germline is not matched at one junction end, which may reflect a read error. The CDR3 bases are TGTGCCGGCAGTTCCCGGTTTTCCCAGCCCCAGCATTTT. Protein sequence: CAGSSRFSQPQHF. V is TRBV27 and J is TRBJ1-5; D unresolved. CDR1 and CDR2 (germline): MNHEY, SMNVEV (reference sequence). This CDR3 has 13 amino acids.

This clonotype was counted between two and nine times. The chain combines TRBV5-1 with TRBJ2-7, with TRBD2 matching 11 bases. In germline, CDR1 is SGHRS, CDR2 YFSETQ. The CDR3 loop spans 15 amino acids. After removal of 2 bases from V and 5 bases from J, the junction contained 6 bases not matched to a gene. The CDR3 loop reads CASSFSGRAGDEQYF. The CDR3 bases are TGCGCCAGCAGCTTTAGCGGGAGGGCCGGGGACGAGCAGTACTTC.

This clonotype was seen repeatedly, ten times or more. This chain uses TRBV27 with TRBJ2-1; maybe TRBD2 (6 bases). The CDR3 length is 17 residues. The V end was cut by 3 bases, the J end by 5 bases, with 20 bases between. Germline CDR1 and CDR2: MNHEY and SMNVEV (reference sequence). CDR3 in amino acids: CASSLFPMGRGHNEQFF. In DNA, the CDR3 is TGTGCCAGCAGTTTGTTCCCGATGGGGCGGGGCCACAATGAGCAGTTCTTC.

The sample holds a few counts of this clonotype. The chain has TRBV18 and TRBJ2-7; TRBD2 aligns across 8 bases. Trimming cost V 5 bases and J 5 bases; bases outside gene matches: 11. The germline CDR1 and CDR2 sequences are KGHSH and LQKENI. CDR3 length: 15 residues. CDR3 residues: CASSEAGLVADEQYF. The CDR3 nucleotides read TGTGCCAGCTCAGAAGCGGGACTAGTCGCCGACGAGCAGTACTTC. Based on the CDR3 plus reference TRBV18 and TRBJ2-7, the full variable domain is NAGVMQNPRHLVRRRGQEARLRCSPMKGHSHVYWYRQLPEEGLKFMVYLQKENIIDESGMPKERFSAEFPKEGPSILRIQQVVRGDSAAYFCASSEAGLVADEQYFGPGTRLTVT.

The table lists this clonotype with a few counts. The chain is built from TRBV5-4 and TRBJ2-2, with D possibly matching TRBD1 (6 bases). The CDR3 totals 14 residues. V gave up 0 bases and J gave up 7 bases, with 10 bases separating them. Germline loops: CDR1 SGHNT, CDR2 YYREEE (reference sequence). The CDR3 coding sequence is TGTGCCAGCAGCTTGGTACAGGGCGGCGGGGAGCTGTTTTTT. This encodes CASSLVQGGGELFF.

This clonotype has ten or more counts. The CDR3 sequence: CASSEDSYYQPQHF. The CDR3, as DNA: TGTGCCAGCAGCGAGGACAGTTATTATCAGCCCCAGCATTTT. The chain links TRBV28 to TRBJ1-5, with D perhaps TRBD1 (6 bases). The germline CDR1 and CDR2 sequences are MDHEN and SYDVKM. The CDR3 sequence is 14 residues long. Trimming left V 6 bases short and J 5 bases short, with 14 bases between.

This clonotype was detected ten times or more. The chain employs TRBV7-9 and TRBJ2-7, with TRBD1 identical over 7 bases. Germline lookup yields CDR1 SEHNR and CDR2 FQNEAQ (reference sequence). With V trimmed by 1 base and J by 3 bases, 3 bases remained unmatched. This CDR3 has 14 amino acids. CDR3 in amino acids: CASSLDRGFYEQYF. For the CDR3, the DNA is TGTGCCAGCAGCTTAGACAGGGGTTTCTACGAGCAGTACTTC.

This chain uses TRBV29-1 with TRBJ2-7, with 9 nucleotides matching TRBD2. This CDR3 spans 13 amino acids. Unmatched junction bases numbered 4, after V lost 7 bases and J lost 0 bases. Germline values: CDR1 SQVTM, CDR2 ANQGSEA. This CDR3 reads CSASGTDSYEQYF. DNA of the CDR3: TGCAGCGCTAGCGGGACAGACTCCTACGAGCAGTACTTC.

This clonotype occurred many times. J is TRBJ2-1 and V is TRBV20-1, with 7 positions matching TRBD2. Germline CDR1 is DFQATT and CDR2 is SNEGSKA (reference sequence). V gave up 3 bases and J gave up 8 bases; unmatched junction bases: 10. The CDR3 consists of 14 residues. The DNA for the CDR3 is TGCAGTGCTAGGCGCGGGGGACCGAGGGATGAGCAGTTCTTC. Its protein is CSARRGGPRDEQFF.

The CDR3: CASIPGAASSGNTIYF. As DNA, the CDR3 is TGTGCCAGCATTCCCGGGGCCGCTAGCTCTGGAAACACCATATATTTT. V and J are TRBV6-2 or TRBV6-3 and TRBJ1-3, with D possibly TRBD1 on 5 matching bases. This CDR3 is built from 16 residues. In germline, CDR1 is MNHEY, CDR2 SVGEGT. Trimming took off 7 bases at V and 0 bases at J, with 16 bases between the two ends.

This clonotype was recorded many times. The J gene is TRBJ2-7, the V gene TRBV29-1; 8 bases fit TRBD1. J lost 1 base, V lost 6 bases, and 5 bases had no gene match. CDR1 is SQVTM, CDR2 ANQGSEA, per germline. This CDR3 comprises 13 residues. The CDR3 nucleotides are TGCAGCGTAGCCGGGACAGGTTCCTACGAGCAGTACTTC. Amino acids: CSVAGTGSYEQYF.

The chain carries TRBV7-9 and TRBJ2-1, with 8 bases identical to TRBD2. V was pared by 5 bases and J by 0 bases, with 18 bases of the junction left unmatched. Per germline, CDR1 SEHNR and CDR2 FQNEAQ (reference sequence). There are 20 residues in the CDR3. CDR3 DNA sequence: TGTGCCAGCAGCCCAGTAGCGGGACTCGGCCCACCAACCTCCTACAATGAGCAGTTCTTC. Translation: CASSPVAGLGPPTSYNEQFF.

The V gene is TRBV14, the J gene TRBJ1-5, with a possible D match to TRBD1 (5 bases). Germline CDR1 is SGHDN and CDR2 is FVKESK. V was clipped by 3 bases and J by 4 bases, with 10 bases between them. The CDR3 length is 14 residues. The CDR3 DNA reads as TGTGCCAGCAGCCATAGGACAAGAAATCAGCCCCAGCATTTT. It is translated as CASSHRTRNQPQHF.